This passage covers 2 T cell receptor beta chains from one sample sequenced in a study of T-cell reconstitution after alpha-beta-depleted transplantation in children. Using unique molecular identifiers, the investigators prepared the TCRbeta library. TCRdb called the PCR reads again in MiXCR, with one record for every CDR3 protein. The sample has hundreds of thousands of distinct CDR3 sequences; over 15% are singletons. Here the sequenced sample was PBMCs from the stem cell graft donor, taken from the stem cell graft. These receptors came from a human donor who donated a stem cell graft to a child with acute myeloid leukemia.

The V and J genes are TRBV7-9 and TRBJ2-1; 8 bases are shared with TRBD1. This CDR3 is built from 15 residues. V lost 5 bases to trimming and J lost 6 bases; unmatched junction nucleotides: 9. Germline CDR1 and CDR2: SEHNR and FQNEAQ (reference sequence). Written as DNA, the CDR3 is TGTGCCAGCAGCCCGCCGGGACAGGCTTTCAATGAGCAGTTCTTC. This translates into CASSPPGQAFNEQFF.

This clonotype was detected many times. The J gene is TRBJ1-1, the V gene TRBV20-1; D remains unclear. This CDR3 has 12 amino acids. Trimming shortened V by 3 bases and J by 0 bases, and 5 bases separated the two germline ends. Looked up from germline, CDR1 is DFQATT and CDR2 is SNEGSKA (reference sequence). CDR3 sequence: CSARWVNTEAFF. The DNA of the CDR3 is TGCAGTGCTAGGTGGGTGAACACTGAAGCTTTCTTT.